The clone carrying this T cell receptor beta chain came up once. Antigen specificity is unknown. The data originate from a study of OX40 agonist ivuxolimab in advanced cancers. Libraries were prepared by immunoSEQ multiplex PCR; TCRdb keeps only in-frame clonotypes and omits some of them. The sample includes 50,000 to 65,000 clones, 70% to 90% of them seen just once. Study results and limitations: The study did not work out the antigen specificity of the expanded peripheral T cells. A proportion of nonresponders additionally exhibited low normalized T-cell clonal expansion. Partial responders dosed at 0.1-3.0 mg/kg displayed clonal expansion ranking among the lowest.

The source material was CD4+ or CD8+ T cells sorted from blood, sampled in a trial of the OX40 agonist ivuxolimab. This clonotype was obtained from an adult with an advanced solid tumor such as melanoma, head and neck, liver or kidney cancer.

The CDR3 loop reads CASSLWRETGYEQYF. CDR3 DNA: TGTGCCAGCAGCTTATGGCGGGAGACGGGCTACGAGCAGTACTTC. V is TRBV13 and J is TRBJ2-7; TRBD2 matches at 7 bases. Germline CDR1 is PRHDT and CDR2 is FYEKMQ (reference sequence). The ends lost 2 bases at V and 3 bases at J; junction bases unmatched: 7. The CDR3 is 15 amino acids.